This TCR beta chain emerged from a study of T cells in Graves' hyperthyroidism and ophthalmopathy. Overall study findings and caveats: In the blood, most expanded thyroid clonotypes above 0.001 appeared as well.

CDR1 MNHEY and CDR2 SMNVEV come from the germline V gene (reference sequence). CDR3 length equals 13 residues. V dropped 5 bases and J dropped 7; count of bases not matched to a gene: 7. The source material, RNA transcripts, was used to amplify TCR beta CDR3 regions. The TCR CDR3 first-round RT-PCR relied on the HTBI primer set. A single record per CDR3 protein comes from TCRdb applying MiXCR to the multiplex PCR reads. The profile shows almost 600,000 distinct CDR3 sequences, around 45% of them singletons. Comment on this clonotype: What it binds is unknown.

The origin of this receptor is a woman under 30 with Graves' hyperthyroidism. Sequencing input: peripheral blood or thyroid tissue (not recorded which). The chain carries TRBV27 and TRBJ2-7; 8 positions match TRBD1. CDR3 in DNA: TGTGCCAGCAGTAACGGACAGGGACAGGAGCAGTACTTC. Protein: CASSNGQGQEQYF.